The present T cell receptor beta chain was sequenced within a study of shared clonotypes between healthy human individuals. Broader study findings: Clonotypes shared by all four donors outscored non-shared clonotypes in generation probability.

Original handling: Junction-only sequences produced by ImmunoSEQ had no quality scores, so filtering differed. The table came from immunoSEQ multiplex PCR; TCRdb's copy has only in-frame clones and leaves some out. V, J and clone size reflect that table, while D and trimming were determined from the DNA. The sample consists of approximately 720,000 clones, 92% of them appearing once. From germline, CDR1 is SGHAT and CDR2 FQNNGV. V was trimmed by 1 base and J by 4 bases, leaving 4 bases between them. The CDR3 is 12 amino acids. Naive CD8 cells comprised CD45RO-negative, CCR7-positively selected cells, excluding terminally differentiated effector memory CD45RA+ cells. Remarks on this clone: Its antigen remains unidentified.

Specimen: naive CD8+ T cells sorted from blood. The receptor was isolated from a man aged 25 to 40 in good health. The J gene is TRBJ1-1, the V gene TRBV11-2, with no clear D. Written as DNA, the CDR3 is TGTGCCAGCAGCTTAGTAGTCACTGAAGCTTTCTTT. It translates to CASSLVVTEAFF.